Detailed here is one T cell receptor (beta chain). Its specificity is not known. This record comes from a study of T cell responses to AZD1222 COVID-19 vaccine. Overall study findings and caveats: Spike was spanned by vaccine-associated CD4 TCRs, with dominance at 160-218 and 743-854. A rise in Spike-specific TCR breadth and depth followed two AZD1222 doses. Donors, mostly white British, included more females; clonal diversity was possibly underestimated.

Data came from immunoSEQ multiplex PCR; TCRdb stores just in-frame clones and leaves some out. In the table there are around 96,000 clones, around nine tenths of which are singletons. CDR1 SGHTA and CDR2 FQGNSA come from the germline V gene. The junction had 4 bases not matched to a gene; V was cut back by 3 bases and J by 3 bases. The CDR3 consists of 15 residues. The sequencing used peripheral blood, collected on day 0 of AZD1222 vaccination. The TCR originated in an adult in good health. The gene calls are TRBV7-2 and TRBJ2-3; 9 nucleotides agree with TRBD1. CDR3 residues: CASSFGTGRTDTQYF. The CDR3 DNA reads TGTGCCAGCAGCTTCGGGACAGGGAGAACAGATACGCAGTATTTT.